Below, 10 T cell receptor beta chains from the same sample are listed, as sequenced in a study of OX40 agonist ivuxolimab in advanced cancers. Library construction relied on the immunoSEQ multiplex PCR assay. The clones in this table, taken by TCRdb from immuneACCESS, are in-frame only. Not every clone is retained; where verified, under half of the shortfall comes from an unresolved V gene, and the cause of the rest is unknown. Across this sample there are tens of thousands of clones, with around 80% seen only once. The ten largest clones add up to approximately 1.9% of the sample. Sequencing was performed on CD4+ or CD8+ T cells sorted from blood, taken in a trial of the OX40 agonist ivuxolimab. These TCRs come from an adult with an advanced solid tumor such as melanoma, head and neck, liver or kidney cancer.

V is TRBV28 and J is TRBJ1-2; tentatively, D is TRBD1 (5 bases). Deletions cut 8 bases from V and 2 bases from J, with 24 bases between. Germline V lookup: CDR1 MDHEN, CDR2 SYDVKM. This CDR3 contains 17 residues. CDR3 bases: TGTGCCAGCCGACCATTGCTCTCGAGGGACGGCAACTATGGCTACACCTTC. Protein sequence: CASRPLLSRDGNYGYTF.

This chain links TRBV2 with TRBJ2-7; D is undetermined. Trimming left V 3 bases short and J 3 bases short, with 9 bases between. The CDR3 sequence is 13 residues long. Germline loops: CDR1 SNHLY, CDR2 FYNNEI. CDR3 coding DNA: TGTGCCAGCAGTGATTGGGTTCTCTACGAGCAGTACTTC. Translation gives CASSDWVLYEQYF. The full variable domain, completed using reference TRBV2 and TRBJ2-7, is EPEVTQTPSHQVTQMGQEVILRCVPISNHLYFYWYRQILGQKVEFLVSFYNNEISEKSEIFDDQFSVERPDGSNFTLKIRSTKLEDSAMYFCASSDWVLYEQYFGPGTRLTVT.

V gene TRBV27 combines with J gene TRBJ1-1; 8 positions match TRBD1. CDR1 and CDR2 from the germline V gene are MNHEY and SMNVEV (reference sequence). CDR3 size: 17 residues. V lost 2 bases to trimming and J lost 6 bases; unmatched junction nucleotides: 14. This chain's CDR3 is CASSLKGQGAGRAEAFF. The CDR3 DNA reads as TGTGCCAGCAGTTTAAAGGGCCAGGGGGCCGGTCGGGCTGAAGCTTTCTTT.

The chain joins TRBV7-8 to TRBJ2-7, with 11 nucleotides matching TRBD2. Germline values: CDR1 SGHVS, CDR2 FQNEAQ. V gave up 5 bases and J gave up 0 bases; unmatched junction bases: 12. The CDR3 runs 18 residues. The CDR3: CASSKRSSGGPNSYEQYF. The CDR3 DNA reads TGTGCCAGCAGCAAACGGTCTAGCGGGGGGCCCAACTCCTACGAGCAGTACTTC.

V usage is TRBV28 and J usage is TRBJ1-6, with TRBD1 matching 11 bases. The V segment lost 5 bases and the J segment 9 bases; nucleotides outside the gene matches: 15. Per the germline V gene, CDR1 is MDHEN and CDR2 is SYDVKM. CDR3 length equals 18 residues. CDR3 sequence: CASSPPGQGGAFSSPLHF. In DNA, the CDR3 is TGTGCCAGCAGTCCGCCGGGACAGGGGGGAGCGTTCTCTTCACCCCTCCACTTT. The full variable domain, in which reference TRBV28 and TRBJ1-6 provide the parts outside the CDR3, is DVKVTQSSRYLVKRTGEKVFLECVQDMDHENMFWYRQDPGLGLRLIYFSYDVKMKEKGDIPEGYSVSREKKERFSLILESASTNQTSMYLCASSPPGQGGAFSSPLHFGNGTRLTVT.

The J gene is TRBJ1-2, the V gene TRBV7-3; TRBD1 matches at 9 bases. J lost 5 bases, V lost 5 bases, and 3 bases had no gene match. CDR1 is SGHTA, CDR2 FQGTGA, per germline. The CDR3 has 13 residues. CDR3 nucleotide sequence: TGTGCCAGCAGCGTGGACAGGGGTTATGGCTACACCTTC. Protein: CASSVDRGYGYTF.

This rearrangement joins TRBV6-1 to TRBJ1-2; 8 nucleotides agree with TRBD1. The CDR3 has 12 residues. The J segment lost 7 bases and the V segment lost 6 bases, leaving 4 bases of the junction unmatched. The germline V gene has CDR1 MNHNS and CDR2 SASEGT. The DNA for the CDR3 is TGTGCCAGCAGAGGACAGGGAGGTGGCTACACCTTC. This encodes CASRGQGGGYTF.

The CDR3 DNA sequence: TGTGCCAGTAGTGCCCCCGGGACGGTTAATTCACCCCTCCACTTT. It encodes CASSAPGTVNSPLHF. This sequence joins TRBV19 and TRBJ1-6; D might be TRBD1 (5 bases). This CDR3 has 15 residues. Per germline, CDR1 LNHDA and CDR2 SQIVND (reference sequence). Trimming removed 5 bases at V and 6 bases at J, with 14 bases between.

The chain links TRBV19 to TRBJ1-2, with 9 positions matching TRBD1. Looked up from germline, CDR1 is LNHDA and CDR2 is SQIVND (reference sequence). Trimming took 4 bases from V and 3 from J; bases not matched to a gene: 9. CDR3 length equals 16 residues. CDR3 sequence reads: CASSRGTGWLDYGYTF. In DNA form, the CDR3 reads TGTGCCAGTAGTAGGGGGACAGGGTGGCTTGACTATGGCTACACCTTC.

The CDR3 DNA follows: TGTGCCAGCAGCTCCCTAGCTAGCAGGCCGAACACTGAAGCTTTCTTT. It yields the protein CASSSLASRPNTEAFF. V gene TRBV11-2 combines with J gene TRBJ1-1; unclear D gene. V was pared by 4 bases and J by 1 base, with 16 bases between. Germline CDR1 reads SGHAT; CDR2 reads FQNNGV. The length of the CDR3 is 16 residues.